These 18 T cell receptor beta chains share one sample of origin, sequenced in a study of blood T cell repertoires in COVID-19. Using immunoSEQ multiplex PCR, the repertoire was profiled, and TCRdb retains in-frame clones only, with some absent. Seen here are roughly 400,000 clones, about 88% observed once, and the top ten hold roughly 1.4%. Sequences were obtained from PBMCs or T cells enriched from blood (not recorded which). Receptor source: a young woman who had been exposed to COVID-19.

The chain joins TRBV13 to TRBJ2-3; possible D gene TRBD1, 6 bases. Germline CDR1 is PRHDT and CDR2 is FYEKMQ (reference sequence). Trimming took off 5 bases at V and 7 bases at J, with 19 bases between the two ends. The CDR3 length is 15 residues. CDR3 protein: CASSPRGSFGNTQYF. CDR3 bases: TGTGCCAGCAGCCCAAGGGGGTCCTTTGGGAATACGCAGTATTTT.

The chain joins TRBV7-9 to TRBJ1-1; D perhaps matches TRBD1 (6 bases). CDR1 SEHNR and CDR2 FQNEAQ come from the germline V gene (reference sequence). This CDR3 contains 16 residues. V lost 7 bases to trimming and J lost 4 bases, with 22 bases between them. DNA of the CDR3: TGTGCCAGCATCGACCGTATCCGGGGAGGGGGCACTGAAGCTTTCTTT. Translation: CASIDRIRGGGTEAFF.

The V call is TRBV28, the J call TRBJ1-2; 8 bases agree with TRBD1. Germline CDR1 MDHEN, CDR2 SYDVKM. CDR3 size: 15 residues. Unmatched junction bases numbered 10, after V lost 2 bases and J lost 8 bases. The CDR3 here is CASSLRGQVTGGYTF. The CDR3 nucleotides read TGTGCCAGCAGTTTAAGGGGACAGGTGACGGGAGGCTACACCTTC.

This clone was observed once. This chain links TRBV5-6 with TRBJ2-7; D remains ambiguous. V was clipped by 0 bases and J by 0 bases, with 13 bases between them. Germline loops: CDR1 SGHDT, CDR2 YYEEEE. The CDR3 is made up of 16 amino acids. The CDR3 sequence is CASSLAWRRSSYEQYF. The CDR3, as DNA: TGTGCCAGCAGCTTGGCCTGGCGTCGGAGCTCCTACGAGCAGTACTTC.

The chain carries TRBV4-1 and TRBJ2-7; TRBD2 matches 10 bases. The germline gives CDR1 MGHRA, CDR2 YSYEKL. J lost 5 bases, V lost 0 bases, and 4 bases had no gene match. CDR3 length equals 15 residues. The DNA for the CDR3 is TGCGCCAGCAGCCAAGAGGGACTAGCGCTGCACGAGCAGTACTTC. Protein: CASSQEGLALHEQYF.

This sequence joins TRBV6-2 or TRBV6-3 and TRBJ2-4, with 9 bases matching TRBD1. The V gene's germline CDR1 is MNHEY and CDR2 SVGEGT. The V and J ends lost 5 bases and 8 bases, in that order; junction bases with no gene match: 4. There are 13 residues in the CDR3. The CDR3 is CASSTRTGDIQYF. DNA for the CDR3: TGTGCCAGCAGTACCAGGACAGGGGACATTCAGTACTTC.

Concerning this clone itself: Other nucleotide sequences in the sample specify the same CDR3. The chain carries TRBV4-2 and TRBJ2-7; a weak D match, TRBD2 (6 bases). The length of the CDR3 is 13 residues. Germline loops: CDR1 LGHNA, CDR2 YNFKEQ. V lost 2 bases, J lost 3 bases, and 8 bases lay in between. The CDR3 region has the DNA TGTGCCAGCAGCCAACCGCGGGACTACGAGCAGTACTTC. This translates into CASSQPRDYEQYF.

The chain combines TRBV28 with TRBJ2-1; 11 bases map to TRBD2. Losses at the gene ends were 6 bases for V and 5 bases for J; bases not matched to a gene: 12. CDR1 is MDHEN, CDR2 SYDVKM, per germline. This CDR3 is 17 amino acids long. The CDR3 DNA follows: TGTGCCAGCAGCCGCCTCCGGATAGCGGGGGGGAACAATGAGCAGTTCTTC. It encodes CASSRLRIAGGNNEQFF.

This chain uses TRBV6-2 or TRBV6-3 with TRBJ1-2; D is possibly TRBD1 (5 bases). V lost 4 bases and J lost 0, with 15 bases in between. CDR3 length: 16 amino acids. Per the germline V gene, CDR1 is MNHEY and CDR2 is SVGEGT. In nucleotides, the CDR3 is TGTGCCAGCAGTTCGAGCCCCGGGACTCCTAACTATGGCTACACCTTC. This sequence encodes CASSSSPGTPNYGYTF.

This CDR3 is CATSSSRRGETQYF. The CDR3 nucleotides are TGTGCCACCAGCAGCTCCAGGAGAGGGGAGACCCAGTACTTC. The chain links TRBV15 to TRBJ2-5; D is possibly TRBD2 (5 bases). V lost 3 bases and J 5 bases, leaving 13 bases between the germline ends. CDR3 length equals 14 residues. Germline V gene lookup returns CDR1 LNHNV and CDR2 YYDKDF (reference sequence).

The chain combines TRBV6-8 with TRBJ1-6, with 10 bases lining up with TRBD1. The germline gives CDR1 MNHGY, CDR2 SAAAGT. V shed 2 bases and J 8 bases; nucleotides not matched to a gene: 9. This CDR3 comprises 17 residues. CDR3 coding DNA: TGTGCCAGCAGTTACCCCATGGACAGGGGGACCTATTCACCCCTCCACTTT. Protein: CASSYPMDRGTYSPLHF.

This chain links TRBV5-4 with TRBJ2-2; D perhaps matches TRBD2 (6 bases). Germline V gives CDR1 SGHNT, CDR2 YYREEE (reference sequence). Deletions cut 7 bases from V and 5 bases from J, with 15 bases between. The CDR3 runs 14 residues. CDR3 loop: CASSMAGWTGELFF. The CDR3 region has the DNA TGTGCCAGCTCCATGGCGGGATGGACCGGGGAGCTGTTTTTT.

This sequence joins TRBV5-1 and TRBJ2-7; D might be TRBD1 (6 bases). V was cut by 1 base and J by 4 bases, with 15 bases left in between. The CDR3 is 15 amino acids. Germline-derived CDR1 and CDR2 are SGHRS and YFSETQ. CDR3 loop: CASSLTGPSGYEQYF. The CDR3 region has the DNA TGCGCCAGCAGCTTGACAGGGCCTTCGGGATACGAGCAGTACTTC.

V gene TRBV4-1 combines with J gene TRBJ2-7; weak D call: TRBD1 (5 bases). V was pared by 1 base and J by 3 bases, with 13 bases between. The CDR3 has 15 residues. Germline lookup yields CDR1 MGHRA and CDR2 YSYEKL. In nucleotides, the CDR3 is TGCGCCAGCAGCCAAGTTTCCAGGGTCGACTACGAGCAGTACTTC. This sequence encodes CASSQVSRVDYEQYF.

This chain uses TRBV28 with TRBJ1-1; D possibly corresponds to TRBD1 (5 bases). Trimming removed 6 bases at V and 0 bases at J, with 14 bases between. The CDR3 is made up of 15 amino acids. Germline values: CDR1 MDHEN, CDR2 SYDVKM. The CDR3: CASSYADSMNTEAFF. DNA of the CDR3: TGTGCCAGCAGCTATGCAGACAGTATGAACACTGAAGCTTTCTTT.

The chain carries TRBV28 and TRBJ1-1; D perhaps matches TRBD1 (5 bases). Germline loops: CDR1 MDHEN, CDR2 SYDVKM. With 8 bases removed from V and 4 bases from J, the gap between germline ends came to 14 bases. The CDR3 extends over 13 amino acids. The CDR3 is CASGEGASTEAFF. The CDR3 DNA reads TGTGCCAGCGGTGAAGGGGCAAGCACTGAAGCTTTCTTT.

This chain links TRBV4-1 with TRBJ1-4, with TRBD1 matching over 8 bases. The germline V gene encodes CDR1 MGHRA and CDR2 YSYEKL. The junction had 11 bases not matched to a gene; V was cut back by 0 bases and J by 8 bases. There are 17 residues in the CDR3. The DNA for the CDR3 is TGCGCCAGCAGCCAAGATAACTCAGGGGGCATGGGAGAAAAACTGTTTTTT. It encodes CASSQDNSGGMGEKLFF.

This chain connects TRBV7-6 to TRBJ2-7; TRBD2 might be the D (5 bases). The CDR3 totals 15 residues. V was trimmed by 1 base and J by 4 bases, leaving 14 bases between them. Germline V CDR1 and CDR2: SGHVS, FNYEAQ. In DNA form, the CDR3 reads TGTGCCAGCAGCTTAGTTTCGACTACCGATTACGAGCAGTACTTC. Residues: CASSLVSTTDYEQYF.